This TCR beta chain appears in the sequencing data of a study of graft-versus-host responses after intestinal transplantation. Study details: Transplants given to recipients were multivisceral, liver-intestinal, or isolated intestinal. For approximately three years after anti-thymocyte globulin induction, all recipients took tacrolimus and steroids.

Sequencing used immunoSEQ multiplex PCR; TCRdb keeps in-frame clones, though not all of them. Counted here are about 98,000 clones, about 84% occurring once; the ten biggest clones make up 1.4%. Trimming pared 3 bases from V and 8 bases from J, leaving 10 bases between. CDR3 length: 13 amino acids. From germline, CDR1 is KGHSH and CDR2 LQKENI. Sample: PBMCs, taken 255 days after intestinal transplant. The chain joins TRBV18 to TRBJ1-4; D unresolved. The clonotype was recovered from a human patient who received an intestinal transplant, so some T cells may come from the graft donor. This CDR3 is CASSPGVEEKLFF. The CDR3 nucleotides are TGTGCCAGCTCACCCGGGGTGGAAGAAAAACTGTTTTTT.